These 10 T cell receptor beta chains originate from one sample sequenced in a study of T cells in Graves' hyperthyroidism and ophthalmopathy. What was amplified from RNA transcripts were TCR beta CDR3 regions. TCR CDR3 regions were first amplified by RT-PCR with HTBI primers. TCRdb analysed the multiplex PCR reads with MiXCR anew, one entry per CDR3 protein. The table shows about 720,000 distinct CDR3 sequences, with around 19% occurring only once. Specimen: blood. Receptors originate from a woman between 45 and 60 years old with Graves' hyperthyroidism that later progressed to Graves' ophthalmopathy.

This sequence joins TRBV20-1 and TRBJ1-1, with 9 bases matching TRBD1. The CDR3 is 13 amino acids. The ends lost 3 bases at V and 6 bases at J; junction bases unmatched: 5. Germline V gene lookup returns CDR1 DFQATT and CDR2 SNEGSKA (reference sequence). The CDR3 coding sequence is TGCAGTGCTAGCAACAGGGGGCGTCCTGAAGCTTTCTTT. Protein sequence: CSASNRGRPEAFF.

At least ten counts were recorded for this clonotype. V usage is TRBV5-1 and J usage is TRBJ1-1; no clear D. Deletions cut 2 bases from V and 7 bases from J, with 9 bases between. CDR1 SGHRS and CDR2 YFSETQ come from the germline V gene. The CDR3 totals 12 residues. The CDR3 spells CASSFTQDEAFF. The DNA for the CDR3 is TGCGCCAGCAGCTTCACGCAGGATGAAGCTTTCTTT. The full variable domain, with the rest looked up from reference TRBV5-1 and TRBJ1-1, is KAGVTQTPRYLIKTRGQQVTLSCSPISGHRSVSWYQQTPGQGLQFLFEYFSETQRNKGNFPGRFSGRQFSNSRSEMNVSTLELGDSALYLCASSFTQDEAFFGQGTRLTVV.

The table lists this clonotype with a few counts. The CDR3 is CASSDSGFSSYTF. CDR3 DNA: TGTGCCAGCAGTGATTCGGGTTTCAGCAGCTACACCTTC. The chain employs TRBV25-1 and TRBJ1-2, with D unresolved. V shed 3 bases and J shed 9 bases, with 14 bases lying between them. The CDR3 runs to 13 residues. CDR1 is MGHDK, CDR2 SYGVNS, per germline.

DNA for the CDR3: TGCGCCAGCAGCGCCGAGGACCTAGACAATGAGCAGTTCTTC. It specifies CASSAEDLDNEQFF. The chain carries TRBV5-1 and TRBJ2-1; D unclear. Trimming shortened V by 4 bases and J by 5 bases, and 13 bases separated the two germline ends. The length of the CDR3 is 14 residues. In germline, CDR1 is SGHRS, CDR2 YFSETQ.

This clonotype was counted at least ten times. The chain links TRBV3-1 to TRBJ1-6; 8 bases fit TRBD1. The germline gives CDR1 LGHDT, CDR2 YNNKEL (reference sequence). The CDR3 is made up of 13 amino acids. J lost 8 bases, V lost 4 bases, and 1 base had no gene match. CDR3 in DNA: TGTGCCAGCAGCCGGGACAGGTATTCACCCCTCCACTTT. Protein product: CASSRDRYSPLHF.

This clonotype has only a few counts. The J gene is TRBJ1-3, the V gene TRBV20-1; tentative D call: TRBD1 (6 bases). Trimming removed 4 bases at V and 2 bases at J, with 18 bases between. Germline lookup yields CDR1 DFQATT and CDR2 SNEGSKA (reference sequence). The CDR3 runs 16 residues. CDR3 sequence (DNA): TGCAGTGCTATAGAAGGGGGTTCCGGCGCTGGAAACACCATATATTTT. Translating it yields CSAIEGGSGAGNTIYF.

Only a few counts were recorded for this clonotype. The chain joins TRBV19 to TRBJ2-4; 10 nucleotides line up with TRBD1. CDR1 is LNHDA, CDR2 SQIVND, per germline (reference sequence). The CDR3 covers 15 residues. The junction had 2 bases not matched to a gene; V was cut back by 3 bases and J by 3 bases. CDR3 loop: CASSMGQGNKNIQYF. The CDR3, as DNA: TGTGCCAGTAGTATGGGACAGGGGAACAAAAACATTCAGTACTTC.

This clonotype was counted at least ten times. The J gene is TRBJ1-1, the V gene TRBV18; D is uncertain. Per the germline V gene, CDR1 is KGHSH and CDR2 is LQKENI. V lost 0 bases to trimming and J lost 1 base, with 6 bases between them. This CDR3 region has 14 residues. CDR3 nucleotide sequence: TGTGCCAGCTCACCACCGACAAAGAACACTGAAGCTTTCTTT. Translating it yields CASSPPTKNTEAFF.

The V and J genes are TRBV19 and TRBJ2-7, with TRBD1 matching 9 bases. This CDR3 has 16 amino acids. V lost 5 bases and J lost 3; bases outside the gene matches: 11. Germline V gene sequence: CDR1 LNHDA, CDR2 SQIVND (reference sequence). This chain's CDR3 is CASSAGQGISSYEQYF. Here the CDR3 DNA reads TGTGCCAGTAGTGCCGGACAGGGGATCTCAAGCTACGAGCAGTACTTC.

The sample holds one count of this clonotype. The rearrangement links TRBV20-1 to TRBJ2-7; the match to TRBD2 covers 7 bases. V lost 0 bases to trimming and J lost 3 bases; unmatched junction nucleotides: 8. The V gene's germline CDR1 is DFQATT and CDR2 SNEGSKA (reference sequence). This CDR3 comprises 15 residues. CDR3 DNA: TGCAGTGCTAGAGATCCTAGGACGGGGGGCTACGAGCAGTACTTC. Its translation: CSARDPRTGGYEQYF.